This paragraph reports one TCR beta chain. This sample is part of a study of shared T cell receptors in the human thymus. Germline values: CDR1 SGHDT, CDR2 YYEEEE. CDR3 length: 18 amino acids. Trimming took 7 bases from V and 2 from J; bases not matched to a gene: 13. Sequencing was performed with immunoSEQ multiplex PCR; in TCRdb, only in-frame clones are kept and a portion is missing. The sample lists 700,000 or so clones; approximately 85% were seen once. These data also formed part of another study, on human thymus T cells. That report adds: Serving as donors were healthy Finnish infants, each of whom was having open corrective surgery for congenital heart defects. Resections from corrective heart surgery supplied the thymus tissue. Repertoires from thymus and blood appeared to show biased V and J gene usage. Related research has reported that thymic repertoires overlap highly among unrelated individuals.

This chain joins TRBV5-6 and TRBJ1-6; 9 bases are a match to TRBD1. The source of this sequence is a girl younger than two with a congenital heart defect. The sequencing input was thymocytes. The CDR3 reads CASFGRQGVGAYNSPLHF. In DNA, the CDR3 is TGTGCCAGCTTTGGTAGACAGGGGGTGGGTGCCTATAATTCACCCCTCCACTTT.